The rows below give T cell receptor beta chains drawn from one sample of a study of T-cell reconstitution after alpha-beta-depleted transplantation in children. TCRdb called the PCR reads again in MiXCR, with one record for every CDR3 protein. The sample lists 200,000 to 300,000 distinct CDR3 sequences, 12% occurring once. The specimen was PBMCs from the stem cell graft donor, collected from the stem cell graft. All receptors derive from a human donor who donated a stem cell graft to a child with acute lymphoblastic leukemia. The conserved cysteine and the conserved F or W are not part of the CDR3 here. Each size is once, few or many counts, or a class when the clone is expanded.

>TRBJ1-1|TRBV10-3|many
ALRAGNTGTEAF
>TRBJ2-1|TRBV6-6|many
ASSSSRAGVPEQF
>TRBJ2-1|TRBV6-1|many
ASRLPGLAHEQF
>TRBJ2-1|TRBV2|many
ASAGERGNNEQF
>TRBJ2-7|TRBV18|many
ASSSTKEEQY
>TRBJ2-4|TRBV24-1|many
ATSDGNGNIQY
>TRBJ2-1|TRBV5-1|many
ASSGTSGSYNEQF
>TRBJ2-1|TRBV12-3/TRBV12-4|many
ASNSIGLASSYNEQF
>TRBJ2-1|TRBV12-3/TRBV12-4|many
ASSFRTSGRNEQF
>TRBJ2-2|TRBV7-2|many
ASSLVEGGELF
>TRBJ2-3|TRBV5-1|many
ASSLDIPDTQY
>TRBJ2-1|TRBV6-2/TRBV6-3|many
ASSPSESSYNEQF
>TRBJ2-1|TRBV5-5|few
ASTLGWDRGYEQF
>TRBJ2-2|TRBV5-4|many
ASSTRDRGGELF
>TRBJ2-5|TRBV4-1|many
ASSQLGLAEKETQY
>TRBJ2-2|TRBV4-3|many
ASSPITGYTGELF
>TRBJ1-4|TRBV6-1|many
ASTNGPSITGEKLF